These 17 T cell receptor beta chains were all obtained from the same sample, sequenced in a study of cytomegalovirus exposure and HLA in healthy donors. PCR was performed using 60 Vbeta and 13 Jbeta primers. Clones were sequenced by immunoSEQ multiplex PCR, and TCRdb holds only the in-frame ones, with some missing. The table lists 100,000 to 130,000 clones, approximately 84% of them singletons. Material: PBMCs. These receptors all come from a man aged 30 to 39 in good health and CMV-seronegative.

This clone was found a few times. The V call is TRBV5-5, the J call TRBJ2-7; D is ambiguous. CDR1 SGHKS and CDR2 YYEKEE come from the germline V gene (reference sequence). The V gene lost 2 bases and the J gene lost 3 bases, with 12 bases spanning the gap. The CDR3 extends over 14 amino acids. The CDR3 protein is CASSFSTVLYEQYF. The CDR3 DNA follows: TGTGCCAGCAGCTTTAGCACGGTACTCTACGAGCAGTACTTC.

The genes are TRBV5-1 and TRBJ2-5, with a tentative D call TRBD2 (7 bases). The CDR3 has 14 amino acids. The germline V gene encodes CDR1 SGHRS and CDR2 YFSETQ. Trimming shortened V by 6 bases and J by 3 bases, and 15 bases separated the two germline ends. CDR3 sequence: CASKGGESKETQYF. CDR3 DNA: TGCGCCAGCAAGGGGGGGGAGAGTAAAGAGACCCAGTACTTC.

This chain connects TRBV7-9 to TRBJ1-5, with TRBD1 matching 8 bases. CDR3 length: 16 amino acids. V was clipped by 6 bases and J by 2 bases; unmatched bases: 9. The germline CDR1 and CDR2 sequences are SEHNR and FQNEAQ (reference sequence). The CDR3 here is CASSLQGAMGNQPQHF. DNA for the CDR3: TGTGCCAGCAGTCTGCAGGGGGCAATGGGCAATCAGCCCCAGCATTTT.

This clone has only one observation. V and J are TRBV15 and TRBJ1-2; D gene uncertain. CDR3 length equals 12 residues. CDR1 and CDR2 from the germline V gene are LNHNV and YYDKDF (reference sequence). Trimming stripped 0 bases from V and 6 bases from J, with 5 bases between. In DNA, the CDR3 is TGTGCCACCAGCAGAGATCGGGATGGCTACACCTTC. As protein: CATSRDRDGYTF.

The chain employs TRBV16 and TRBJ2-7; no clear D gene. Germline V gene sequence: CDR1 KGHSY, CDR2 FQNENV. The CDR3 has 12 amino acids. Trimming removed 4 bases from V and 6 bases from J, with 10 bases in between. CDR3 nucleotide sequence: TGTGCCAGCAGCCGAACTCTGTTCGAGCAGTACTTC. Amino acid sequence: CASSRTLFEQYF.

This chain links TRBV5-1 with TRBJ1-5; weak D call: TRBD1 (5 bases). This CDR3 has 13 residues. The V and J ends lost 4 bases and 2 bases respectively, with 7 bases between them. Looked up from germline, CDR1 is SGHRS and CDR2 is YFSETQ. In DNA form, the CDR3 reads TGCGCCAGCAGCGTACAGGGCAATCAGCCCCAGCATTTT. This translates into CASSVQGNQPQHF.

The chain has TRBV6-1 and TRBJ2-7; 9 nucleotides match TRBD1. The CDR3 contains 15 residues. The ends lost 0 bases at V and 5 bases at J; junction bases unmatched: 5. Germline CDR1 and CDR2: MNHNS and SASEGT. CDR3 coding DNA: TGTGCCAGCAGTGAAGCCACAGGGGGCCACGACGAGCAGTACTTC. This encodes CASSEATGGHDEQYF.

The chain carries TRBV6-1 and TRBJ1-2; 7 bases agree with TRBD1. V dropped 5 bases and J dropped 8; count of bases not matched to a gene: 14. The CDR3 is made up of 15 amino acids. Looked up from germline, CDR1 is MNHNS and CDR2 is SASEGT. Here the CDR3 reads CASSSPARTGWGYTF. For the CDR3, the DNA is TGTGCCAGCAGTTCCCCTGCCCGGACAGGCTGGGGCTACACCTTC.

The J gene is TRBJ2-1, the V gene TRBV29-1, with 9 positions matching TRBD2. J was trimmed by 3 bases and V by 8 bases; bases with no gene match: 8. The CDR3 is 14 amino acids. From germline, CDR1 is SQVTM and CDR2 ANQGSEA. The CDR3 bases are TGCAGCACAACGGGACTAGCCATCTACAATGAGCAGTTCTTC. Translation gives CSTTGLAIYNEQFF.

This chain uses TRBV7-2 with TRBJ2-3, with TRBD2 matching 12 bases. In germline, CDR1 is SGHTA, CDR2 FQGNSA. Trimming cost V 4 bases and J 6 bases; bases outside gene matches: 5. The CDR3 sequence is 15 residues long. The CDR3, as DNA: TGTGCCAGCAGCTGGACTAGCGGGGAGAGGGATACGCAGTATTTT. Its protein product is CASSWTSGERDTQYF.

This clone appeared a few times. The J gene is TRBJ2-5, the V gene TRBV27; 7 bases agree with TRBD1. Germline trimming cut 11 bases from V and 2 bases from J; bases unmatched to any gene: 11. The germline CDR1 and CDR2 sequences are MNHEY and SMNVEV (reference sequence). There are 14 residues in the CDR3. The CDR3 nucleotides read TGTGCCTGCCGTTATAAGGGACAGCAAGAGACCCAGTACTTC. This codes for CACRYKGQQETQYF.

The rearrangement links TRBV30 to TRBJ2-5, with TRBD1 matching 7 bases. TRBJ2-7 explains the end of the DNA better; the J call may be wrong. Germline V gives CDR1 GTSNPN, CDR2 SVGIG (reference sequence). This CDR3 has 14 residues. The CDR3 protein is CAWTPGQFIYEQYF. Here the CDR3 DNA reads TGTGCCTGGACCCCGGGACAGTTTATCTACGAGCAGTACTTC.

In nucleotides, the CDR3 is TGTGCCAGCAGCGAAGGACGGTGGGGAGAAACCCAGTACTTC. Its translation: CASSEGRWGETQYF. The genes are TRBV28 and TRBJ2-5; D may be TRBD2 (5 bases). The ends were cut back, 6 bases at V and 8 bases at J, with 19 bases in the middle. This CDR3 is 14 amino acids long. Germline CDR1 and CDR2: MDHEN and SYDVKM.

The CDR3 is CASTNRGGRGTDTQYF. The CDR3 nucleotides read TGTGCCAGCACCAATCGCGGGGGGCGGGGCACAGATACGCAGTATTTT. This rearrangement joins TRBV13 to TRBJ2-3; 8 nucleotides match TRBD2. The CDR3 spans 16 residues. Germline V gene sequence: CDR1 PRHDT, CDR2 FYEKMQ (reference sequence). V was pared by 7 bases and J by 1 base, with 10 bases of the junction left unmatched.

The chain employs TRBV5-4 and TRBJ1-1; tentative D call: TRBD1 (6 bases). The ends were cut back, 2 bases at V and 3 bases at J, with 14 bases in the middle. CDR1 SGHNT and CDR2 YYREEE come from the germline V gene (reference sequence). The CDR3 extends over 15 amino acids. The CDR3 loop reads CASSFGGRSYTEAFF. The CDR3 coding sequence is TGTGCCAGCAGCTTTGGGGGCAGGAGCTACACTGAAGCTTTCTTT.

The V call is TRBV28, the J call TRBJ1-1, with a weak D call TRBD1 (6 bases). Germline CDR1 and CDR2: MDHEN and SYDVKM. V dropped 6 bases and J dropped 6 bases, with 14 bases sitting between them. CDR3 size: 13 residues. CDR3 in amino acids: CASSPRGSPEAFF. DNA of the CDR3: TGTGCCAGCAGCCCCAGGGGATCGCCTGAAGCTTTCTTT.

V gene TRBV30 combines with J gene TRBJ2-7, with D possibly TRBD2 on 5 matching bases. Between the trimmed V and J ends, which lost 5 bases and 7 bases, there was a span of 21 bases. This CDR3 comprises 14 residues. The germline gives CDR1 GTSNPN, CDR2 SVGIG (reference sequence). The CDR3 bases are TGTGCCTGGGCAAGCAGCGGCCTTCTTTTTGAGCAGTACTTC. It is translated as CAWASSGLLFEQYF.